This T cell receptor (beta chain) was sequenced for a study of blood T cell repertoires in COVID-19 (dated by TCRdb to the early 2020s). Describing the broader study: Collaborator samples came from the United States, Italy and Spain and covered acute and convalescent phases of COVID-19. A de-identified subject ID, COVID-19 status, age in years and sex were almost always included in the sample metadata. Where HLA class I and class II types were available, the types were taken from metadata supplied by the sample provider, not from assay-based typing. The samples were drawn from the first 160 participants of the ongoing ImmuneRACE study and from 1,254 subjects provided by 6 global collaborators. Deeply sampled blood TCRbeta repertoires from subjects exposed to, actively infected with, or recovered from COVID-19 were included in the dataset. The repertoires were released in a freely available public database intended as a resource for research on the immune response to SARS-CoV-2. The material from the prospective study consisted of cDNA or gDNA derived from T cells, B-cell-depleted T cells, or PBMCs.

Deletion took 0 bases off V and 6 bases off J, with a span of 9 bases between the germline ends. The CDR3 spans 13 residues, from the cysteine through the phenylalanine. Only the CDR3 portion is preserved as DNA: 39 bases, with reading frame beginning at the first base. From the germline V gene (reference sequence), CDR1 is SGHNT and CDR2 is YYREEE. Here is what the overall study found, with its caveats: The quantity of clinical and demographic metadata differed by source and by participant and was supplied without curation.

TCRbeta CDR3 regions were amplified from genomic DNA by means of the immunoSEQ Assay, a bias-controlled multiplex PCR. The published analysis was carried out like this. The number of nucleated cells in each sample was estimated by amplification of reference gene primers within the assay. To quantify the absolute abundance of each unique TCRbeta CDR3 rearrangement, sequence reads were collapsed and filtered. For each sample, productive Simpson clonality was calculated as the square root of Simpson's diversity index across productive rearrangements. TCRdb mirrors the immuneACCESS table, restricted to in-frame sequences. Some clones are absent from its copies; in checked studies, under half trace to an unresolved V gene, and the reason for the others is unknown. Clone size and V and J calls were adopted from that table, with D and trimming inferred from the DNA. This sample gives about 170,000 clones in total; roughly 85% of them show up just once. The top ten clonotypes cover about 2% of the sample.

The collaborating institutions used their own protocols to collect whole blood in K2EDTA tubes. For TCRbeta analysis, collaborators shipped samples as frozen whole blood, isolated PBMCs, or DNA extracted from either of those sample types. As for this clone: The target of this receptor is not known. Base qualities are not at hand, and no much larger clone is one base apart.

The sequence derives from an elderly woman with acute or convalescent COVID-19. The sequenced material came from peripheral blood. The chain is encoded by TRBV5-4 joined to TRBJ1-2; no confident D gene assignment can be made. The nucleotides are TGTGCCAGCAGCTTGGTCGGGATTAATGGCTACACCTTC. Translated, it gives CASSLVGINGYTF. This CDR3, with the reference TRBV5-4 and TRBJ1-2 proteins standing in past its ends, gives the full variable domain ETGVTQSPTHLIKTRGQQVTLRCSSQSGHNTVSWYQQALGQGPQFIFQYYREEENGRGNFPPRFSGLQFPNYSSELNVNALELDDSALYLCASSLVGINGYTFGSGTRLTVV.